This is a list of T cell receptor beta chains from one sample in a study of somatic mutations in cytotoxic T cells in rheumatoid arthritis. TCRdb's copy holds only in-frame clones and misses some; the assay was immunoSEQ multiplex PCR. The sample holds tens of thousands of clones; about 80% are singletons and the top ten take roughly 3.2%. Sequences were obtained from CD8+ T cells sorted from blood. These receptors all come from a man between 40 and 49 years old in good health. Both conserved end residues are part of each CDR3. The order of the fields is clone size, V gene, D gene, J gene, CDR3 DNA, CDR3 protein. D genes are given only for firm matches. The size field is filled for only some rows; it gives once, few, many or a size class.

>.|TRBV5-1|.|TRBJ2-7
TGCGCCAGCAGCTTGGCCTCGGGAGAGCAGTACTTC
CASSLASGEQYF
>.|TRBV29-1|.|TRBJ2-7
TGCAGCGTTGAGTCGGGGATTGGGCACGAGCAGTACTTC
CSVESGIGHEQYF
>.|TRBV9|TRBD2|TRBJ2-2
TGTGCCAGCAGCGTGACTAGCGGGAGGGCCGACACCGGGGAGCTGTTTTTT
CASSVTSGRADTGELFF
>once|TRBV5-6|TRBD2|TRBJ2-7
TGTGCCAGCAGCCACACTAGCGGGATCTCCTACGAGCAGTACTTC
CASSHTSGISYEQYF
>.|TRBV5-8|.|TRBJ2-7
TGTGCCAGCAGCTCCTCGCCCCTCAGGGAGCAGTACTTC
CASSSSPLREQYF
>.|TRBV7-3|.|TRBJ2-7
TGTGCCAGCAGCTTAATTGGGACGGGGCTCGACGAGCAGTACTTC
CASSLIGTGLDEQYF
>.|TRBV28|TRBD1|TRBJ1-2
TGTGCCAGCAGTTTAGACAGGGGCGGCTATGGCTACACCTTC
CASSLDRGGYGYTF
>.|TRBV2|.|TRBJ1-5
TGTGCCAGCAGGACAGCTAATCAGCCCCAGCATTTT
CASRTANQPQHF
>.|TRBV29-1|.|TRBJ1-1
TGCAGCGTTGTAGGGGCGGGGGGCGCGCTTAACACTGAAGCTTTCTTT
CSVVGAGGALNTEAFF
>.|TRBV18|.|TRBJ2-7
TGTGCCAGCTCACCACCGGGCAGAAGCTCCTACGAGCAGTACTTC
CASSPPGRSSYEQYF
>.|TRBV7-9|.|TRBJ2-5
TGTGCCAGCAGCACGGCCTCCCAAGAGACCCAGTACTTC
CASSTASQETQYF
>.|TRBV14|TRBD1|TRBJ2-7
TGTGCCAGCAGCTGGGGACAGGGGGAGTCCTACGAGCAGTACTTC
CASSWGQGESYEQYF
>.|TRBV27|TRBD2|TRBJ2-1
TGTGCCAGCAGCTCACTAGCGGGAGGAGGTGTTGAGCAGTTCTTC
CASSSLAGGGVEQFF
>.|TRBV6-5|TRBD2|TRBJ2-7
TGTGCCAGCAGTTACGGACTAGCGGGAGTGGGGTACGAGCAGTACTTC
CASSYGLAGVGYEQYF
>.|TRBV2|TRBD1|TRBJ1-3
TGTGCCAGCACCCCGGGACAGCTTTCTGGAAACACCATATATTTT
CASTPGQLSGNTIYF
>.|TRBV7-8|.|TRBJ1-1
TGTGCCAGCAGCCGAACTATGAGAGAGGACGGGAACACTGAAGCTTTCTTT
CASSRTMREDGNTEAFF
>few|TRBV2|.|TRBJ1-4
TGTGCCACCGTCCCGGGACGGAATACTAATGAAAAACTGTTTTTT
CATVPGRNTNEKLFF
>.|TRBV6-6|.|TRBJ2-1
TGTGCCAGCAGTTACTCGCAGGGGTACTCCTACAATGAGCAGTTCTTC
CASSYSQGYSYNEQFF
>.|TRBV11-3|.|TRBJ1-5
TGTGCCAGCAGCTTAGTATGGCAGGGAGGCCCCCCGGTTCAGCCCCAGCATTTT
CASSLVWQGGPPVQPQHF
>.|TRBV4-3|TRBD2|TRBJ2-1
TGCGCCAGCAGCCCCGGGGGGTATGAGCAGTTCTTC
CASSPGGYEQFF
>.|TRBV5-4|TRBD2|TRBJ2-1
TGTGCCAGCAGCCCAAGCGGGAGGGCCTACAATGAGCAGTTCTTC
CASSPSGRAYNEQFF
>once|TRBV7-9|.|TRBJ2-5
TGTGCCAGCAGCGTACCGGACGAGGGTGGAGAGACCCAGTACTTC
CASSVPDEGGETQYF
>few|TRBV13|TRBD1|TRBJ2-7
TGTGCCAGCAGCTCGGGGACAGGGTTTTCCTACGAGCAGTACTTC
CASSSGTGFSYEQYF
>.|TRBV11-2|TRBD1|TRBJ2-5
TGTGCCAGCAGCGGGACAGGGCCTCAAGAGACCCAGTACTTC
CASSGTGPQETQYF
>few|TRBV6-1|.|TRBJ2-7
TGTGCCAGCAGTGTTGACGGGAGTTTGGGCTCCTACGAGCAGTACTTC
CASSVDGSLGSYEQYF
>.|TRBV6-4|.|TRBJ1-2
TGTGCCAGCAGTGACTCTTATGGCTACACCTTC
CASSDSYGYTF
>.|TRBV28|.|TRBJ2-3
TGTGCCAGCAGTTATGGGGATAGCACAGATACGCAGTATTTT
CASSYGDSTDTQYF
>.|TRBV18|.|TRBJ2-2
TGTGCCAGCTCACCACCGAGGGGATCCGGGGAGCTGTTTTTT
CASSPPRGSGELFF
>.|TRBV9|TRBD2|TRBJ2-7
TGTGCCAGCAGCGGGACTAGCGGCTCCTACGAGCAGTACTTC
CASSGTSGSYEQYF
>.|TRBV6-6|.|TRBJ1-5
TGTGCCAGCATAGAGGACGGTAATCAGCCCCAGCATTTT
CASIEDGNQPQHF
>.|TRBV19|.|TRBJ2-5
TGTGCCAGTAGTAACGAATGGGCGGTGGAGACCCAGTACTTC
CASSNEWAVETQYF